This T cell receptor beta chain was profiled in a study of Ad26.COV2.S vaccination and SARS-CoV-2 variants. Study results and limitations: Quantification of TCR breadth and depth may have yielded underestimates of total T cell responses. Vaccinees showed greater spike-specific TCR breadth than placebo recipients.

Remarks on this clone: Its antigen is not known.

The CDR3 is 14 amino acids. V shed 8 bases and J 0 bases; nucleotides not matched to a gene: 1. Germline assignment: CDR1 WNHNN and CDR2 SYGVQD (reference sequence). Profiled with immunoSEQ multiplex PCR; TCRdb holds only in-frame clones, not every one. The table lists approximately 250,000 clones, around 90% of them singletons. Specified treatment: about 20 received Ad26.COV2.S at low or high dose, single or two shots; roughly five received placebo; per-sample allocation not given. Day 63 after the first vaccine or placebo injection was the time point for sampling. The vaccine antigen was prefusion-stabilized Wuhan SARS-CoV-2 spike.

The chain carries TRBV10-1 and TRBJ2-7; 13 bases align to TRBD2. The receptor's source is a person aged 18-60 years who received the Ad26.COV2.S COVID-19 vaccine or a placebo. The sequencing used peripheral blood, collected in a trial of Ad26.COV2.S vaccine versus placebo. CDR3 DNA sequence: TGCGCCAGCGGGACTAGCGGGACCTCCTACGAGCAGTACGTC. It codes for CASGTSGTSYEQYV.